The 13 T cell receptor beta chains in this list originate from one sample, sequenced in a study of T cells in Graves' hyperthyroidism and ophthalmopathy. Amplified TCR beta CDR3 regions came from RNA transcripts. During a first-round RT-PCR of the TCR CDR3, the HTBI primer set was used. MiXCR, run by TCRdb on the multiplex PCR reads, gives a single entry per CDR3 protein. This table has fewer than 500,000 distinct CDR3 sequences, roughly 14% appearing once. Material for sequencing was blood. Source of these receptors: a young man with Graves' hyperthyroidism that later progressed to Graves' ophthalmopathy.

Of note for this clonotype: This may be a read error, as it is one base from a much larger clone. The CDR3 sequence: CASTSWSDTQYF. For the CDR3, the DNA is TGTGCCAGCACCAGTTGGAGTGATACGCAGTATTTT. The rearrangement links TRBV7-2 to TRBJ2-3; D is undetermined. The CDR3 runs 12 residues. The germline CDR1 and CDR2 sequences are SGHTA and FQGNSA. V lost 7 bases to trimming and J lost 6 bases, with 11 bases between them.

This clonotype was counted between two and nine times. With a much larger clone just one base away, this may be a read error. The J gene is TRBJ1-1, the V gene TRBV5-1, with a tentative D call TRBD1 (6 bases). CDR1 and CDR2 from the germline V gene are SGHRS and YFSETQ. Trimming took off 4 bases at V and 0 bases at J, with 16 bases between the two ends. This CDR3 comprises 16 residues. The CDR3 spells CASSALQGGVNTEAFF. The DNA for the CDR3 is TGCGCCAGCAGCGCACTACAGGGAGGGGTGAACACTGAAGCTTTCTTT.

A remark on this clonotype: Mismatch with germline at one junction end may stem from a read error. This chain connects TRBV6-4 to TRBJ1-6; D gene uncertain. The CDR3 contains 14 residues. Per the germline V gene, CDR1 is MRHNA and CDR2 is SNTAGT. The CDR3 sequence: CASSDTGWNSPLRF. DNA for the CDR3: TGTGCCAGCAGTGACACGGGGTGGAATTCACCCCTCCGCTTT.

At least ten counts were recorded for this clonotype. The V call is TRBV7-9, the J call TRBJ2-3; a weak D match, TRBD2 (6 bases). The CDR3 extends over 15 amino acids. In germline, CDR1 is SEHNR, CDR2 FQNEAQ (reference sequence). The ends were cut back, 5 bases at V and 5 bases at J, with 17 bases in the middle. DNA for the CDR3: TGTGCCAGCAGCCTCCCTCTGGGGGGAGAAGATACGCAGTATTTT. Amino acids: CASSLPLGGEDTQYF.

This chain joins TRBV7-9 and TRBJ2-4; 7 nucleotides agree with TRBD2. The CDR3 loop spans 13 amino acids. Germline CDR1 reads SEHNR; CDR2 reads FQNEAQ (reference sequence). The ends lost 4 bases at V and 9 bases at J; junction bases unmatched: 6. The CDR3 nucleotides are TGTGCCAGCAGCTCAGGCGGGGGTGGCATTCAGTACTTC. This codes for CASSSGGGGIQYF.

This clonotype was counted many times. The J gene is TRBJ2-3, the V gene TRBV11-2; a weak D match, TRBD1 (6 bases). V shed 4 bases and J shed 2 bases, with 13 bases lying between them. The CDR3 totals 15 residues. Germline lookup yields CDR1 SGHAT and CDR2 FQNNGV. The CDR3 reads CASSSIQGITDTQYF. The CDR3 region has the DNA TGTGCCAGCAGCTCTATTCAGGGGATCACAGATACGCAGTATTTT.

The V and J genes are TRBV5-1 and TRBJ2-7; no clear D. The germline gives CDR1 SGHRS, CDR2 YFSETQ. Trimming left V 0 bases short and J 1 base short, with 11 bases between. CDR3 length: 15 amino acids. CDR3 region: CASSLGRPSSYEQYF. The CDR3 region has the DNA TGCGCCAGCAGCTTGGGAAGGCCGTCGTCCTACGAGCAGTACTTC.

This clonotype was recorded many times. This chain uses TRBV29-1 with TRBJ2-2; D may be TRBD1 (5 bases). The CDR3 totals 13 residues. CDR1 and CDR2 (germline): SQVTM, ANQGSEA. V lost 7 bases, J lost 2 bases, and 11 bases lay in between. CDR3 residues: CSGGAQNTGELFF. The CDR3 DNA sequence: TGCAGCGGTGGGGCGCAAAACACCGGGGAGCTGTTTTTT.

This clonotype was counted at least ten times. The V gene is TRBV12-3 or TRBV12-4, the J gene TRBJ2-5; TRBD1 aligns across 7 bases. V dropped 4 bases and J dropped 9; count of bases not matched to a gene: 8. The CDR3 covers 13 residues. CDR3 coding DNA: TGTGCCAGCAGTTCAGTAGACAGGGCGGCCCAGTACTTC. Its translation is CASSSVDRAAQYF.

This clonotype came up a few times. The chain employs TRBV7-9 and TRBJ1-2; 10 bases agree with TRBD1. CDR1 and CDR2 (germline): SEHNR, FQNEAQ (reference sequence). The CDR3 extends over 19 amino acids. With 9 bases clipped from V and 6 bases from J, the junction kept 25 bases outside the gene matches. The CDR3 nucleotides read TGTGCCAGTACGAAAAGAGACAGGGGGCGAGAGGAGGCACCAAATGGCTACACCTTC. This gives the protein CASTKRDRGREEAPNGYTF. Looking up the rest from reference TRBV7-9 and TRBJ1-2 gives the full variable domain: DTGVSQNPRHKITKRGQNVTFRCDPISEHNRLYWYRQTLGQGPEFLTYFQNEAQLEKSRLLSDRFSAERPKGSFSTLEIQRTEQGDSAMYLCASTKRDRGREEAPNGYTFGSGTRLTVV.

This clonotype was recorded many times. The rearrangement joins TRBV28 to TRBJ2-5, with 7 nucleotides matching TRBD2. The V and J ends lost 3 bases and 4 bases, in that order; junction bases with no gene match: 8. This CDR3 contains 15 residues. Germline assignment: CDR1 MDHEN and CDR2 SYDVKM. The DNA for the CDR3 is TGTGCCAGCAGTTTGTGGGGCGGGGGATTAGAGACCCAGTACTTC. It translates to CASSLWGGGLETQYF. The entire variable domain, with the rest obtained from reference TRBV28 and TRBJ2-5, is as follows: DVKVTQSSRYLVKRTGEKVFLECVQDMDHENMFWYRQDPGLGLRLIYFSYDVKMKEKGDIPEGYSVSREKKERFSLILESASTNQTSMYLCASSLWGGGLETQYFGPGTRLLVL.

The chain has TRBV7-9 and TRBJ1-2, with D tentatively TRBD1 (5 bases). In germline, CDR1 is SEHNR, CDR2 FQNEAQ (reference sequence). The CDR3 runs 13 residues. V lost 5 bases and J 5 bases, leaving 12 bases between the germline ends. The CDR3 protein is CASSTGTYYGYTF. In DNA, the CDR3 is TGTGCCAGCAGCACCGGGACGTATTATGGCTACACCTTC. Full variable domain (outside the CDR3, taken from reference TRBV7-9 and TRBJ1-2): DTGVSQNPRHKITKRGQNVTFRCDPISEHNRLYWYRQTLGQGPEFLTYFQNEAQLEKSRLLSDRFSAERPKGSFSTLEIQRTEQGDSAMYLCASSTGTYYGYTFGSGTRLTVV.

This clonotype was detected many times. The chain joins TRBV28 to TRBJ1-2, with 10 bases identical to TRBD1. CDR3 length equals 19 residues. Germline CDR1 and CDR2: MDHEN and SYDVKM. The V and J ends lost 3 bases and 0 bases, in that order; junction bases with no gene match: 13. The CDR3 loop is CASSLEKIGQGEANYGYTF. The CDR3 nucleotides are TGTGCCAGCAGTTTGGAAAAGATCGGACAGGGGGAAGCTAACTATGGCTACACCTTC.